This TCR beta chain is from a study of CD8 T cells in Susac syndrome. With V trimmed by 3 bases and J by 2 bases, 1 base remained unmatched. CDR1 is MNHEY and CDR2 is SMNVEV in the germline V gene (reference sequence). This CDR3 contains 13 residues. Random-hexamer reverse transcription was applied to roughly 0.5 to 1 ug RNA. TCRdb re-called the immunoSEQ multiplex PCR reads through MiXCR, storing one row per CDR3 protein. In the table there are roughly 150,000 distinct CDR3 sequences, approximately 95% of which are singletons. Material: CD4+ T cells from PBMCs. The rearrangement uses TRBV27 and TRBJ2-7, with 7 positions matching TRBD2. This TCR derives from a human donor with Susac syndrome. CDR3 loop: CASSFRGAYEQYF. The CDR3 DNA reads as TGTGCCAGCAGTTTCCGGGGGGCCTACGAGCAGTACTTC.